This TCR beta chain is from a study of T cells expressing NK-cell markers. On the study more broadly: Among the eight sequenced donors, seven tested HCMV-seropositive and one tested seronegative.

TCR beta libraries carry UMIs added by 5'RACE template switching. TCRdb re-called the 5' RACE reads and shows each CDR3 protein once, DNA omitted. The repertoire table contains some 440,000 distinct CDR3 sequences. The CDR3 sequence is 15 residues long. Germline CDR1 DFQATT, CDR2 SNEGSKA (reference sequence). Material for sequencing was blood T cells: a sorted CD56 or NKG2C T cell subset, CD4+ or CD8+ T cells, or bulk PBMC T cells (not recorded which). The rearrangement joins TRBV20-1 to TRBJ2-3. This clonotype was obtained from a woman aged 45 to 65 in good health. The CDR3 loop reads CSARYSSRPTDTQYF.